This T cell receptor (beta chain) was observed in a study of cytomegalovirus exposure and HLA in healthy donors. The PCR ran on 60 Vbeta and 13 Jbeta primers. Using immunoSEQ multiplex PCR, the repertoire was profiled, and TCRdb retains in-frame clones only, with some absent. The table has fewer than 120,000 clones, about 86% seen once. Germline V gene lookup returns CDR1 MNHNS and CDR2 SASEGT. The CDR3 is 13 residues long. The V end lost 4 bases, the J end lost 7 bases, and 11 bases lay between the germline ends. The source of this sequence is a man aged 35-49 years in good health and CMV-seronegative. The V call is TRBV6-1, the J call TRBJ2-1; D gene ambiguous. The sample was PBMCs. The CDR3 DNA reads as TGTGCCAGCAGTGTCCGGGTCCCTAATGAGCAGTTCTTC. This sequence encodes CASSVRVPNEQFF.